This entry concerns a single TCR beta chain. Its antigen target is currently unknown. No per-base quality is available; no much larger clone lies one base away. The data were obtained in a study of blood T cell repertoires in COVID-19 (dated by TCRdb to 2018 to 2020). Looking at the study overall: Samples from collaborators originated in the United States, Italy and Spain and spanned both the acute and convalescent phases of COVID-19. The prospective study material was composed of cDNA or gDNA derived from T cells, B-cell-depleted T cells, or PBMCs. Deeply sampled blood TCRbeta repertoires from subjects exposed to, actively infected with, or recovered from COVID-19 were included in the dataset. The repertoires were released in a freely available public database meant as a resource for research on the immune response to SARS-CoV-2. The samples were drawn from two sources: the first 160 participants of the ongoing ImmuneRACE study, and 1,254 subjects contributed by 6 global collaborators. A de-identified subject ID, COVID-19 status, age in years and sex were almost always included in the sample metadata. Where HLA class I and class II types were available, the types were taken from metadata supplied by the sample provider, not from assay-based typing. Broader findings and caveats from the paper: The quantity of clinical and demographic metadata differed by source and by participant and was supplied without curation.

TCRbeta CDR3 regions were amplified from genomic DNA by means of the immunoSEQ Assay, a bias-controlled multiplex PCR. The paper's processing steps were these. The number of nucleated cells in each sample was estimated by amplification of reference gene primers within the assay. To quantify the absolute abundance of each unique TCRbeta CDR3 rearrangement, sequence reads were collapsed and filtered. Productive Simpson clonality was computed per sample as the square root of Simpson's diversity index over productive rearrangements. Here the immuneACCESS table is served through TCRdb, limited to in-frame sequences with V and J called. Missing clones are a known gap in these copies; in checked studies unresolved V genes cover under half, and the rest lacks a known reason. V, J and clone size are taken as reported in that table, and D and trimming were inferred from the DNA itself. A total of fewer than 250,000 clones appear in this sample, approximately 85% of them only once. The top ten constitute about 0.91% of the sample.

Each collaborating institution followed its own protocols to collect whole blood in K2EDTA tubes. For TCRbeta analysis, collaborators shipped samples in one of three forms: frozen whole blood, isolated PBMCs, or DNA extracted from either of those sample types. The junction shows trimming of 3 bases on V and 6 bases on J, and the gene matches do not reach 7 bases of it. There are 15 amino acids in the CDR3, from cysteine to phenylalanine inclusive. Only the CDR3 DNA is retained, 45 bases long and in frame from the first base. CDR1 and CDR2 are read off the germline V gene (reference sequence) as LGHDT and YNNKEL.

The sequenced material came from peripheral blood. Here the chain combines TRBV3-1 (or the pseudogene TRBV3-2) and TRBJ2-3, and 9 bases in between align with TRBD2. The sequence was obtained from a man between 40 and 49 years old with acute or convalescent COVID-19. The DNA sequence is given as TGTGCCAGCAGCCAGACTAGCGGTTCGGGCGATACGCAGTATTTT. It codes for CASSQTSGSGDTQYF.